This T cell receptor beta chain was retrieved from a study of siplizumab effects on memory and regulatory T cells (dated by TCRdb to about 2019). About the study as a whole: The effect of the anti-CD2 antibody siplizumab on alloreactive T-cell subsets was examined in allogeneic mixed lymphocyte reactions constructed from human PBMCs.

Results the study describes overall, beyond this receptor: The suppressive function of proliferating Tregs from siplizumab cultures was not functionally confirmed. Because sequences at frequencies below about 10^-5 were poorly captured, only a minor fraction of alloreactive clones could be mapped back to unstimulated subsets. In reactions with siplizumab, an average of roughly 69% of mappable alloreactive CD4+ clones were Treg-derived, compared with roughly 27% in control reactions. The cumulative frequency of alloreactive sequences traceable to unstimulated CD4+ memory T cells was significantly reduced by siplizumab. Unstimulated naive T cells appeared to be more diverse than memory T cells, and naive cells seemed to make a substantial contribution to the alloresponse. Roughly 75-97% of proliferating CD4+ or CD8+ clones could not be assigned a naive or memory phenotype.

Remarks on this clone: Its antigen remains undetermined. Nothing much larger sits one base from this clone, and base qualities are not available.

For this chain, trimming is 1 base at the V end and 2 bases at the J end, and the number of junction bases without a gene match is 8. The CDR3 runs 17 amino acids, cysteine and phenylalanine included. Only CDR3 DNA remains: 51 bases, in frame from the first base. The germline V gene specifies SGHVS as CDR1 and FNYEAQ as CDR2. TCRbeta CDR3 sequencing was performed on sorted unstimulated T cells and on proliferating T cells recovered from mixed lymphocyte reactions. Fresh whole blood from roughly ten HLA-typed healthy donors was used to isolate PBMCs. To map where alloreactive clones came from, unstimulated CD4+ non-regulatory T cells were FACS-sorted. The method was the immunoSEQ multiplex PCR assay. The deep sequencing platform assayed some 90,000 TCR templates per sample. Genomic DNA extracted from sorted T cells was used for TCRbeta CDR3 sequencing. Regarding the original processing steps: The R programming language was used for clonal analysis of the TCRbeta CDR3 data. Alloreactive CD4+ and CD8+ clones were defined by comparing unstimulated samples with post-reaction CFSE-low samples. Alloreactive CD4+ clones were assigned to regulatory or non-regulatory origin by matching sequences to sorted unstimulated Treg and non-Treg repertoires. The immuneACCESS repertoire file appears here via TCRdb, limited to in-frame rearrangements. These files lack a portion of the clones; in checked studies, under half of the deficit traces to unresolved V genes, and the cause of the others is not known. V and J calls and clone size are copied from that table; D and trimming were computed from the DNA. This sample has around 110,000 clones in its table, and 90% to 95% of those were observed once. Clones ranked in the top ten supply roughly 1.7% of the sample.

Sequencing was done on a sample of non-Treg CD4+ T cells sorted from blood. The cell subset or site label on this specimen signifies: FACS-sorted unstimulated CD4+ non-regulatory T cells. The TCR originated in a human donor in good health. This chain is built from TRBV7-6 and TRBJ2-3; TRBD1 matches 8 bases in the middle. Here is the DNA: TGTGCCAGCAGCTTAGGGTACAGGGGGTCCACCACAGATACGCAGTATTTT. This translates into CASSLGYRGSTTDTQYF. Reference TRBV7-6 and TRBJ2-3 genes cover what lies past the CDR3, so the full variable domain is GAGVSQSPRYKVTKRGQDVALRCDPISGHVSLYWYRQALGQGPEFLTYFNYEAQQDKSGLPNDRFSAERPEGSISTLTIQRTEQRDSAMYRCASSLGYRGSTTDTQYFGPGTRLTVL.